Below, 24 T cell receptor beta chains from the same sample are listed, as sequenced in a study of Ad26.COV2.S vaccination and SARS-CoV-2 variants. Using immunoSEQ multiplex PCR, the repertoire was profiled, and TCRdb retains in-frame clones only, with some absent. Of about 410,000 clones listed, about nine tenths are singletons. Treatment described: around 19 received Ad26.COV2.S at low or high dose, single or two shots; about 5 received placebo; per-sample allocation not given. Day 63 after the first vaccine or placebo injection was the time point for sampling. The specimen comprised peripheral blood, sampled in a trial of Ad26.COV2.S vaccine versus placebo. The source of these receptors is a person aged 18-60 years who received the Ad26.COV2.S COVID-19 vaccine or a placebo.

The J gene is TRBJ2-7, the V gene TRBV2; 7 bases are a match to TRBD1. Per germline, CDR1 SNHLY and CDR2 FYNNEI. Germline trimming cut 4 bases from V and 0 bases from J; bases unmatched to any gene: 6. The CDR3 runs 15 residues. CDR3 DNA: TGTGCCAGCAGTGGGCAGACAGGGATCTCCTACGAGCAGTACTTC. Its translation is CASSGQTGISYEQYF.

The rearrangement joins TRBV6-6 to TRBJ1-2, with TRBD1 identical over 8 bases. The CDR3 is made up of 13 amino acids. Germline values: CDR1 MNHNY, CDR2 SVGAGI (reference sequence). Losses at the gene ends were 7 bases for V and 6 bases for J; bases not matched to a gene: 7. The CDR3 region is CASTTDRVNGYTF. CDR3 nucleotides: TGTGCCAGCACCACGGACAGGGTAAATGGCTACACCTTC.

This CDR3 reads CASSLAIIRADTQYF. The CDR3 coding sequence is TGTGCCAGCAGCTTGGCCATCATCCGGGCAGATACGCAGTATTTT. The genes are TRBV5-5 and TRBJ2-3; D call uncertain. The CDR3 totals 15 residues. Germline V gene sequence: CDR1 SGHKS, CDR2 YYEKEE (reference sequence). V was trimmed by 0 bases and J by 4 bases, leaving 12 bases between them.

This chain uses TRBV6-5 with TRBJ2-7; D is undetermined. The CDR3 runs 14 residues. The germline gives CDR1 MNHEY, CDR2 SVGAGI. The V and J ends lost 2 bases and 0 bases respectively, with 8 bases between them. The CDR3 reads CASSYELDSYEQYF. The CDR3, as DNA: TGTGCCAGCAGTTACGAGCTAGACTCCTACGAGCAGTACTTC.

This clone was recorded once. The chain couples TRBV14 to TRBJ2-2, with 8 bases aligning to TRBD1. CDR1 and CDR2 from the germline V gene are SGHDN and FVKESK. The CDR3 is 18 amino acids. V lost 4 bases to trimming and J lost 4 bases; unmatched junction nucleotides: 14. The CDR3 sequence: CASSRNRQGRTFTGELFF. The CDR3 nucleotides read TGTGCCAGCAGCCGAAATCGACAGGGGCGAACCTTCACCGGGGAGCTGTTTTTT.

The gene calls are TRBV5-1 and TRBJ2-1; TRBD2 agrees at 10 bases. This CDR3 is 15 amino acids long. Losses at the gene ends were 2 bases for V and 9 bases for J; bases not matched to a gene: 8. The germline V gene has CDR1 SGHRS and CDR2 YFSETQ. The CDR3 sequence: CASSFTSGVWVEQFF. The DNA for the CDR3 is TGCGCCAGCAGCTTTACTAGCGGGGTTTGGGTTGAGCAGTTCTTC. The whole variable domain, filled in from reference TRBV5-1 and TRBJ2-1, reads KAGVTQTPRYLIKTRGQQVTLSCSPISGHRSVSWYQQTPGQGLQFLFEYFSETQRNKGNFPGRFSGRQFSNSRSEMNVSTLELGDSALYLCASSFTSGVWVEQFFGPGTRLTVL.

V usage is TRBV5-4 and J usage is TRBJ2-3; 11 positions match TRBD2. V lost 4 bases and J lost 1; bases outside the gene matches: 14. Germline CDR1 SGHNT, CDR2 YYREEE (reference sequence). CDR3 length: 19 amino acids. The CDR3 protein is CASSLEWWLTSGGTDTQYF. CDR3 nucleotides: TGTGCCAGCAGCCTCGAGTGGTGGTTGACTAGCGGGGGCACAGATACGCAGTATTTT.

The chain couples TRBV24-1 to TRBJ2-3; 9 nucleotides line up with TRBD2. CDR1 and CDR2 (germline): KGHDR, SFDVKD. The CDR3 length is 15 residues. After removal of 4 bases from V and 5 bases from J, the junction contained 6 bases not matched to a gene. The CDR3 DNA sequence: TGTGCCACCAGTGAGGGACTAGCCGGAGGAGATACGCAGTATTTT. It encodes CATSEGLAGGDTQYF.

The CDR3 DNA is TGCGCCAGCAGCCAAGATCCTGTTCTATGGGGGGCGAACGGAAACACCATATATTTT. Translation: CASSQDPVLWGANGNTIYF. V usage is TRBV4-3 and J usage is TRBJ1-3, with D possibly being TRBD1 (6 bases). There are 19 residues in the CDR3. V dropped 0 bases and J dropped 4 bases, with 22 bases sitting between them. Germline CDR1 reads LGHNA; CDR2 reads YSLEER.

The chain has TRBV29-1 and TRBJ1-4; D is uncertain. V was pared by 6 bases and J by 1 base, with 18 bases between. The CDR3 spans 16 residues. Germline V lookup: CDR1 SQVTM, CDR2 ANQGSEA. The CDR3 DNA follows: TGCAGCGTGGAGGGAGTGCCGAGTGAAACTAATGAAAAACTGTTTTTT. It codes for CSVEGVPSETNEKLFF.

This chain joins TRBV6-5 and TRBJ1-2, with TRBD1 matching over 11 bases. Germline V gene sequence: CDR1 MNHEY, CDR2 SVGAGI. This CDR3 region has 15 residues. With V trimmed by 7 bases and J by 2 bases, 6 bases remained unmatched. CDR3 DNA: TGTGCCAGCAAGACAGGACAGGGGGCGAACTATGGCTACACCTTC. Encoded protein: CASKTGQGANYGYTF.

This chain uses TRBV2 with TRBJ1-6; 7 nucleotides line up with TRBD1. The CDR3 extends over 16 amino acids. J lost 9 bases, V lost 2 bases, and 10 bases had no gene match. Germline V lookup: CDR1 SNHLY, CDR2 FYNNEI. CDR3 DNA sequence: TGTGCCAGCAGTGAAAGGGGAGACAGGGTGGGTTCACCCCTCCACTTT. As protein: CASSERGDRVGSPLHF.

The chain has TRBV27 and TRBJ1-5, with D hard to call. This CDR3 has 14 residues. Germline CDR1 reads MNHEY; CDR2 reads SMNVEV (reference sequence). V was clipped by 6 bases and J by 0 bases, with 9 bases between them. CDR3 in amino acids: CASSVRHSNQPQHF. The CDR3 DNA sequence: TGTGCCAGCAGCGTTAGACATAGCAATCAGCCCCAGCATTTT.

This chain connects TRBV10-1 to TRBJ2-1; the match to TRBD1 covers 9 bases. V was clipped by 3 bases and J by 6 bases; unmatched bases: 6. The CDR3 has 15 amino acids. Per the germline V gene, CDR1 is WNHNN and CDR2 is SYGVQD (reference sequence). CDR3 in DNA: TGCGCCAGCAGTGATGGGGACAGGGTTGGCAATGAGCAGTTCTTC. Translated, it gives CASSDGDRVGNEQFF.

The V and J genes are TRBV11-2 and TRBJ2-4; 8 positions agree with TRBD1. CDR1 is SGHAT, CDR2 FQNNGV, per germline. J lost 5 bases, V lost 5 bases, and 8 bases had no gene match. This CDR3 contains 15 residues. CDR3 sequence (DNA): TGTGCCAGCAGCAGCATCTGGGACAGGCAAAACATTCAGTACTTC. Translating it yields CASSSIWDRQNIQYF.

The V gene is TRBV19, the J gene TRBJ1-2; D possibly corresponds to TRBD1 (5 bases). Germline values: CDR1 LNHDA, CDR2 SQIVND (reference sequence). With 6 bases removed from V and 6 bases from J, the gap between germline ends came to 8 bases. The CDR3 contains 11 residues. Written as DNA, the CDR3 is TGTGCCAGTAGATGGGGGGATGGCTACACCTTC. This sequence encodes CASRWGDGYTF. Based on the CDR3 plus reference TRBV19 and TRBJ1-2, the full variable domain is DGGITQSPKYLFRKEGQNVTLSCEQNLNHDAMYWYRQDPGQGLRLIYYSQIVNDFQKGDIAEGYSVSREKKESFPLTVTSAQKNPTAFYLCASRWGDGYTFGSGTRLTVV.

DNA for the CDR3: TGTGCCAGCAGTTACTTTGGCCCCGCGGAGGGCTACACCTTC. Residues: CASSYFGPAEGYTF. The chain has TRBV6-2 or TRBV6-3 and TRBJ1-2, with D hard to call. The germline CDR1 and CDR2 sequences are MNHEY and SVGEGT. The germline V and J ends were trimmed by 1 base and 8 bases, with 14 bases remaining between them. CDR3 length: 14 residues.

This clone is a singleton in its sample. The chain carries TRBV6-5 and TRBJ1-2; a weak D match, TRBD1 (5 bases). The CDR3 is made up of 14 amino acids. The germline V and J ends were trimmed by 0 bases and 4 bases, with 9 bases remaining between them. Germline V CDR1 and CDR2: MNHEY, SVGAGI. CDR3 sequence reads: CASSYSKGLYGYTF. Here the CDR3 DNA reads TGTGCCAGCAGTTACTCGAAGGGGCTCTATGGCTACACCTTC.

The J gene is TRBJ1-5, the V gene TRBV2, with D possibly matching TRBD1 (6 bases). Trimming removed 6 bases at V and 3 bases at J, with 15 bases between. The germline gives CDR1 SNHLY, CDR2 FYNNEI. This CDR3 region has 15 residues. The CDR3 spells CASRIRDILNQPQHF. The CDR3 DNA follows: TGTGCCAGCAGGATCCGGGACATACTCAATCAGCCCCAGCATTTT.

The count of this clone is one. The genes are TRBV20-1 and TRBJ2-3; D gene ambiguous. The V end lost 6 bases, the J end lost 8 bases, and 12 bases lay between the germline ends. The CDR3 contains 11 residues. Germline V gene sequence: CDR1 DFQATT, CDR2 SNEGSKA (reference sequence). CDR3 nucleotides: TGCAGTGCCCGGGCAAGAGGTACGCAGTATTTT. Translating gives CSARARGTQYF.

The rearrangement uses TRBV4-1 and TRBJ2-2, with unresolved D. The CDR3 is made up of 13 amino acids. V was shortened by 1 base and J by 5 bases, with 5 bases between the two germline ends. Germline V gene lookup returns CDR1 MGHRA and CDR2 YSYEKL. CDR3 sequence: CASSQVVTGELFF. CDR3 nucleotide sequence: TGCGCCAGCAGCCAAGTTGTTACCGGGGAGCTGTTTTTT.

This chain uses TRBV19 with TRBJ2-1; D tentatively fits TRBD1 or TRBD2 (6 bases each). V was clipped by 3 bases and J by 6 bases, with 12 bases between them. The germline V gene has CDR1 LNHDA and CDR2 SQIVND (reference sequence). CDR3 length: 14 residues. The CDR3 region has the DNA TGTGCCAGTAGTATGGGGGGCCCTCTCAATGAGCAGTTCTTC. It yields the protein CASSMGGPLNEQFF.

V gene TRBV5-1 combines with J gene TRBJ1-2, with D hard to call. The CDR3 covers 14 residues. Germline loops: CDR1 SGHRS, CDR2 YFSETQ. Trimming cost V 5 bases and J 0 bases, with 11 bases left between them. In DNA form, the CDR3 reads TGCGCCAGCAGGGAGGGTCTAGCTAACTATGGCTACACCTTC. Translation gives CASREGLANYGYTF.

The rearrangement links TRBV28 to TRBJ1-5; no definite D call. CDR3 length: 14 amino acids. V lost 11 bases and J lost 6, with 20 bases in between. In germline, CDR1 is MDHEN, CDR2 SYDVKM. This chain's CDR3 is CAASLAGGSQPQHF. The CDR3 DNA is TGTGCCGCCTCCCTGGCAGGAGGCAGTCAGCCCCAGCATTTT.